The 10 T cell receptor beta chains below all came from one sample that was sequenced in a study of regulatory T cells in long-lasting Graves disease. Time point defined: newly diagnosed GD, antithyroid drugs for less than 3 months. Isolated PBMC RNA provided the starting material for the TCR library. Construction of TCR beta libraries relied on iRepertoire HTBI primers and on Arm-PCR targeting CDR3 regions. TCRdb re-called the multiplex PCR reads through MiXCR, storing one row per CDR3 protein. Here the sample spans roughly 510,000 distinct CDR3 sequences, more than 15% being singletons. This sample also belongs to another study, concerning T cells in Graves' hyperthyroidism and ophthalmopathy.

This material consisted of peripheral blood mononuclear cells (PBMCs), taken at new diagnosis, from a patient treated with antithyroid drugs. Source of these receptors: a man aged 18-30 years with Graves disease.

V and J are TRBV5-1 and TRBJ2-7; D may correspond to TRBD1 or TRBD2 (6 bases each). Germline assignment: CDR1 SGHRS and CDR2 YFSETQ. V was clipped by 3 bases and J by 5 bases, with 15 bases between them. The CDR3 sequence is 14 residues long. The CDR3 loop reads CASSYGGGPNEQYF. The CDR3 DNA sequence: TGCGCCAGCAGCTATGGAGGGGGTCCCAACGAGCAGTACTTC.

Many counts were recorded for this clonotype. The gene calls are TRBV11-2 and TRBJ2-1, with 10 bases that match TRBD2. Germline CDR1 SGHAT, CDR2 FQNNGV. The CDR3 contains 15 residues. V gave up 6 bases and J gave up 6 bases; unmatched junction bases: 8. The CDR3 nucleotides are TGTGCCAGCAGGTATCTAGCGGGAGCCACCAATGAGCAGTTCTTC. The encoded protein is CASRYLAGATNEQFF.

This clonotype was detected ten times or more. This chain joins TRBV30 and TRBJ2-1; the match to TRBD1 covers 7 bases. V lost 2 bases, J lost 2 bases, and 6 bases stayed unmatched. Germline loops: CDR1 GTSNPN, CDR2 SVGIG (reference sequence). CDR3 size: 15 residues. The CDR3 coding sequence is TGTGCCTGGAGTACAAGGGACAGCACCTACAATGAGCAGTTCTTC. It translates to CAWSTRDSTYNEQFF.

Only a few counts were recorded for this clonotype. The rearrangement uses TRBV5-1 and TRBJ2-5; 8 bases align to TRBD2. This CDR3 contains 14 residues. CDR1 and CDR2 (germline): SGHRS, YFSETQ. V lost 4 bases and J lost 4; bases outside the gene matches: 6. Here the CDR3 reads CASSPLAGTETQYF. CDR3 bases: TGCGCCAGCAGCCCGTTAGCGGGAACAGAGACCCAGTACTTC. Combining the CDR3 with reference TRBV5-1 and TRBJ2-5 gives the whole variable domain KAGVTQTPRYLIKTRGQQVTLSCSPISGHRSVSWYQQTPGQGLQFLFEYFSETQRNKGNFPGRFSGRQFSNSRSEMNVSTLELGDSALYLCASSPLAGTETQYFGPGTRLLVL.

This clonotype was detected a few times. The gene calls are TRBV9 and TRBJ1-1, with D possibly matching TRBD1 (6 bases). CDR3 length: 15 amino acids. Looked up from germline, CDR1 is SGDLS and CDR2 is YYNGEE. V gave up 2 bases and J gave up 2 bases, with 13 bases separating them. The CDR3 protein is CASSVGGLLNTEAFF. Here the CDR3 DNA reads TGTGCCAGCAGCGTCGGGGGGCTCCTAAACACTGAAGCTTTCTTT.

The sample holds a few counts of this clonotype. The J gene is TRBJ1-3, the V gene TRBV12-3 or TRBV12-4, with D possibly being TRBD1 (5 bases). Trimming pared 4 bases from V and 4 bases from J, leaving 14 bases between. The CDR3 contains 15 residues. The CDR3 DNA is TGTGCCAGCAGTTCGCCCGGGACTCAGGGAAACACCATATATTTT. Its translation is CASSSPGTQGNTIYF.

This rearrangement joins TRBV27 to TRBJ2-6; possible D gene TRBD1, 6 bases. The CDR3 contains 15 residues. Germline V lookup: CDR1 MNHEY, CDR2 SMNVEV (reference sequence). Trimming removed 6 bases at V and 2 bases at J, with 11 bases between. DNA for the CDR3: TGTGCCAGCAGGGATGGGGGCGCTGGGGCCAACGTCCTGACTTTC. It encodes CASRDGGAGANVLTF. The variable domain in full, with the rest retrieved from reference TRBV27 and TRBJ2-6, is EAQVTQNPRYLITVTGKKLTVTCSQNMNHEYMSWYRQDPGLGLRQIYYSMNVEVTDKGDVPEGYKVSRKEKRNFPLILESPSPNQTSLYFCASRDGGAGANVLTFGAGSRLTVL.

The chain carries TRBV28 and TRBJ2-5, with TRBD2 matching 10 bases. CDR3 length equals 13 residues. Per germline, CDR1 MDHEN and CDR2 SYDVKM. Trimming cost V 6 bases and J 5 bases; bases outside gene matches: 3. The CDR3 region has the DNA TGTGCCAGCAGAAGCGGGAGGGGGGAGACCCAGTACTTC. It yields the protein CASRSGRGETQYF.

This clonotype was seen many times. The chain uses TRBV3-1 and TRBJ2-7; 7 bases line up with TRBD1. The ends lost 4 bases at V and 1 base at J; junction bases unmatched: 4. CDR1 and CDR2 from the germline V gene are LGHDT and YNNKEL (reference sequence). The length of the CDR3 is 14 residues. CDR3 sequence reads: CASSRDSRSYEQYF. CDR3 nucleotides: TGTGCCAGCAGCCGGGACAGTCGATCCTACGAGCAGTACTTC.

The chain combines TRBV18 with TRBJ2-5; D ambiguous. Per germline, CDR1 KGHSH and CDR2 LQKENI. Trimming removed 8 bases from V and 5 bases from J, with 15 bases in between. This CDR3 spans 13 amino acids. The CDR3 nucleotides are TGTGCCAGCCGTTATGGAGTGGGGGAGACCCAGTACTTC. It codes for CASRYGVGETQYF.